This is a list of T cell receptor beta chains from one sample in a study of regulatory and conventional T cells in RAG deficiency. Data came from immunoSEQ multiplex PCR; TCRdb stores just in-frame clones and leaves some out. In the table there are more than 10,000 clones, 85% to 95% of which are singletons. These same data were also listed under a study on regulatory T cells.

Sequenced: CD4+ effector T cells sorted from blood. These receptors came from a human donor in good health. Each CDR3 is given with its conserved first and last residue. The order of the fields is J gene, V gene, CDR3 protein.

TRBJ2-7,TRBV19,CASSRDRGYEQYF
TRBJ1-2,TRBV6-1,CASSEIGYGYTF
TRBJ2-1,TRBV28,CASSPYRSGYNEQFF
TRBJ1-6,TRBV15,CATSRLAGRTNNSPLHF
TRBJ1-2,TRBV6-1,CASSEVRTAYGYTF
TRBJ1-5,TRBV12-5,CASGKSGGNQPQHF
TRBJ1-2,TRBV29-1,CSVGFGGGDGYTF
TRBJ1-4,TRBV7-9,CASSPVRAGEKLFF
TRBJ1-2,TRBV4-1,CASSQDNRIGYTF
TRBJ1-2,TRBV28,CASSPRGLSYGYTF
TRBJ2-7,TRBV7-8,CASSPIVLTGGREQYF
TRBJ2-7,TRBV30,CAWRATGISYEQYF
TRBJ2-1,TRBV15,CATSRVVGHEQFF
TRBJ1-1,TRBV11-2,CASSLRGDTEAFF